This T cell receptor (beta chain) was identified during a study of blood T cells in healthy people across ages. This clonotype was recorded many times. Its target is unknown. Whole-study results and caveats: Estimated diversity, derived from one million T cells, was regarded as an underestimate.

Each sample provided at least 5.5 micrograms of extracted total RNA. The CDR3 loop spans 15 amino acids. V shed 0 bases and J shed 3 bases, with 15 bases lying between them. CDR1 is DFQATT and CDR2 is SNEGSKA in the germline V gene (reference sequence). Then a second PCR, running about 6 to 12 cycles, was carried out with a sample-barcoded 5' primer and a J-beta primer mix. TCRdb itself ran the 5' RACE reads through MiXCR, one entry per CDR3 protein. The sample shows about 930,000 distinct CDR3 sequences, approximately 32% of them seen only once. These same records also appear under a second study, on T cells of mothers and their children. That source notes: Pairs that are related and pairs that are unrelated have TCR recombination output shaped similarly by thymic selection. Detection yielded no persistent microchimeric T cell clones.

Sequencing was performed on blood. The clonotype comes from a woman aged 40 to 55 in good health. The chain recombines TRBV20-1 with TRBJ2-7; D possibly uses TRBD1 or TRBD2 (5 bases each). The CDR3 DNA reads as TGCAGTGCTAGAGAGTTGGGGGATAGTGTCTACGAGCAGTACTTC. It translates to CSARELGDSVYEQYF.